Presented here are 26 T cell receptor beta chains from one specimen sequenced in a study of blood T cells in healthy people across ages. A second PCR, run for about 6 to 11 cycles, used a sample-barcoded 5' primer plus a J-beta primer mix. Each CDR3 protein is one row after TCRdb ran MiXCR on the 5' RACE reads. The sample shows about 760,000 distinct CDR3 sequences, approximately 53% of them seen only once. Sequencing used blood. Receptors originate from a man aged 35-49 years in good health.

This chain joins TRBV20-1 and TRBJ1-1; possible D gene TRBD1, 6 bases. The CDR3 consists of 13 residues. The V end was cut by 0 bases, the J end by 6 bases, with 11 bases between. The germline gives CDR1 DFQATT, CDR2 SNEGSKA (reference sequence). The CDR3: CSARDYGGPEAFF. The CDR3 nucleotides read TGCAGTGCTAGAGATTATGGGGGGCCTGAAGCTTTCTTT.

J is TRBJ2-1 and V is TRBV7-3, with 7 bases fitting TRBD2. The CDR3 consists of 15 residues. CDR1 is SGHTA and CDR2 is FQGTGA in the germline V gene. J lost 8 bases, V lost 1 base, and 8 bases had no gene match. CDR3 sequence: CASSLIRGGVDEQFF. CDR3 nucleotides: TGTGCCAGCAGCTTAATCCGGGGAGGGGTCGATGAGCAGTTCTTC.

The rearrangement joins TRBV21-1 to TRBJ1-2; TRBD1, the table's D call, was not compared with the DNA. TRBV21-1 is a pseudogene. CDR3 length equals 14 residues. The CDR3 here is CASSKRQGGDGYTF. The CDR3 bases are TGTGCCAGCAGCAAACGACAGGGGGGCGATGGCTACACCTTC.

CDR3 residues: CASSQDTGGRQETQYF. CDR3 DNA sequence: TGCGCCAGCAGCCAAGATACAGGGGGCCGGCAAGAGACCCAGTACTTC. The chain has TRBV4-3 and TRBJ2-5; 9 positions agree with TRBD1. The germline gives CDR1 LGHNA, CDR2 YSLEER. The CDR3 extends over 16 amino acids. Germline trimming cut 0 bases from V and 2 bases from J; bases unmatched to any gene: 4.

This rearrangement joins TRBV12-3 or TRBV12-4 to TRBJ1-2; 9 nucleotides align to TRBD1. V shed 5 bases, J shed 4 bases, and the junction held 8 bases outside the gene matches. The CDR3 sequence is 15 residues long. DNA of the CDR3: TGTGCCAGCAGTCCAGGGGACAGGGTCGCCTATGGCTACACCTTC. It encodes CASSPGDRVAYGYTF.

V usage is TRBV7-9 and J usage is TRBJ2-3; 9 nucleotides agree with TRBD2. This CDR3 has 15 residues. CDR1 and CDR2 from the germline V gene are SEHNR and FQNEAQ (reference sequence). Trimming took 6 bases from V and 0 from J; bases not matched to a gene: 4. CDR3 region: CASSRSGRSTDTQYF. The CDR3 nucleotides read TGTGCCAGCAGTCGAAGCGGGAGGAGCACAGATACGCAGTATTTT.

V usage is TRBV7-2 and J usage is TRBJ1-6; the D is unclear. The CDR3 sequence is 12 residues long. CDR1 and CDR2 (germline): SGHTA, FQGNSA. Trimming pared 2 bases from V and 10 bases from J, leaving 6 bases between. CDR3: CASSLRPSPLHF. CDR3 bases: TGTGCCAGCAGCTTAAGACCATCACCCCTCCACTTT.

This clonotype turned up a few times. The chain links TRBV29-1 to TRBJ2-3, with TRBD2 matching 13 bases. CDR1 SQVTM and CDR2 ANQGSEA come from the germline V gene. The CDR3 totals 20 residues. Losses at the gene ends were 0 bases for V and 7 bases for J; bases not matched to a gene: 19. CDR3 DNA: TGCAGCGTTGAAGATAGGAGGACTAGCGGGAGATCCGGACCCACTTATACGCAGTATTTT. It is translated as CSVEDRRTSGRSGPTYTQYF.

This clonotype turned up a few times. V is TRBV7-8 and J is TRBJ2-3, with TRBD2 matching 11 bases. The CDR3 length is 18 residues. V trimming: 1 base; J trimming: 4 bases; junction bases outside the gene matches: 10. Per germline, CDR1 SGHVS and CDR2 FQNEAQ. DNA for the CDR3: TGTGCCAGCAGCTTAGTCGTCCCACTAGCGGGAGTTGCAGATACGCAGTATTTT. Amino acids: CASSLVVPLAGVADTQYF.

This clonotype has just one count. The chain carries TRBV14 and TRBJ2-3; D may be TRBD1 (7 bases). Per germline, CDR1 SGHDN and CDR2 FVKESK. V was clipped by 8 bases and J by 4 bases, with 25 bases between them. The CDR3 contains 17 residues. CDR3 region: CASLYVAATGRPDTQYF. The DNA for the CDR3 is TGTGCCAGCCTATACGTTGCGGCGACAGGGAGGCCAGATACGCAGTATTTT.

The rearrangement uses TRBV27 and TRBJ1-5; TRBD1 is a possible D gene (6 bases). Trimming left V 6 bases short and J 1 base short, with 22 bases between. This CDR3 is 18 amino acids long. From germline, CDR1 is MNHEY and CDR2 SMNVEV (reference sequence). CDR3 region: CASSNTPVLGGSNQPQHF. The CDR3 nucleotides read TGTGCCAGCAGCAATACTCCCGTCCTAGGGGGAAGCAATCAGCCCCAGCATTTT.

This rearrangement joins TRBV4-3 to TRBJ2-3, with D maybe TRBD2 (5 bases). The length of the CDR3 is 15 residues. V was clipped by 0 bases and J by 6 bases, with 13 bases between them. Germline CDR1 LGHNA, CDR2 YSLEER. The CDR3 DNA reads TGCGCCAGCAGCCAAGATTCCGGGGAGAGCGATACGCAGTATTTT. Protein: CASSQDSGESDTQYF.

In this sample, this clonotype turned up a few times. The V and J genes are TRBV7-2 and TRBJ2-3; D is perhaps TRBD2 (5 bases). The germline gives CDR1 SGHTA, CDR2 FQGNSA. V lost 5 bases, J lost 6 bases, and 15 bases lay in between. This CDR3 contains 14 residues. CDR3 residues: CASSPPRTGDTQYF. In nucleotides, the CDR3 is TGTGCCAGCAGCCCCCCCCGGACGGGGGATACGCAGTATTTT.

The CDR3 nucleotides are TGCGCCAGCAGCACCTGGACTAGCGGGATAGAGACCCAGTACTTC. Translating it yields CASSTWTSGIETQYF. The V call is TRBV5-1, the J call TRBJ2-5; 12 bases agree with TRBD2. There are 15 residues in the CDR3. J lost 4 bases, V lost 4 bases, and 5 bases had no gene match. The germline V gene encodes CDR1 SGHRS and CDR2 YFSETQ.

Worth noting for this clonotype: At one boundary the junction diverges from the germline segment, which might be a read error. The chain recombines TRBV7-7 with TRBJ2-5; 9 nucleotides agree with TRBD1. Looked up from germline, CDR1 is SSHAT and CDR2 is FNYEAQ (reference sequence). This CDR3 has 15 residues. CDR3 in DNA: TGTGCTAGCAGCACAGGGACAGGGAGGCGGGAGACCCAGTACTTC. It specifies CASSTGTGRRETQYF. Variable domain in full (rest from reference TRBV7-7 and TRBJ2-5): GAGVSQSPRYKVTKRGQDVTLRCDPISSHATLYWYQQALGQGPEFLTYFNYEAQPDKSGLPSDRFSAERPEGSISTLTIQRTEQRDSAMYRCASSTGTGRRETQYFGPGTRLLVL.

The J gene is TRBJ2-1, the V gene TRBV15; D uncertain. This CDR3 region has 14 residues. Germline assignment: CDR1 LNHNV and CDR2 YYDKDF (reference sequence). Trimming took 1 base from V and 5 from J, leaving 9 bases between them. CDR3 protein: CATSRVGTNNEQFF. The DNA of the CDR3 is TGTGCCACCAGCAGAGTGGGAACGAACAATGAGCAGTTCTTC.

This clonotype showed up just a few times. The rearrangement joins TRBV29-1 to TRBJ2-5; D is unclear. CDR3 size: 10 residues. Germline loops: CDR1 SQVTM, CDR2 ANQGSEA. V was shortened by 4 bases and J by 7 bases, with 7 bases between the two germline ends. CDR3 sequence: CSVGLVTQYF. The CDR3 DNA sequence: TGCAGCGTTGGATTAGTGACCCAGTACTTC. Using reference TRBV29-1 and TRBJ2-5 for the parts outside the CDR3, the full variable domain is SAVISQKPSRDICQRGTSLTIQCQVDSQVTMMFWYRQQPGQSLTLIATANQGSEATYESGFVIDKFPISRPNLTFSTLTVSNMSPEDSSIYLCSVGLVTQYFGPGTRLLVL.

This clonotype was seen only a few times. The chain is built from TRBV18 and TRBJ1-2, with 7 positions matching TRBD1. The V segment lost 6 bases and the J segment 13 bases; nucleotides outside the gene matches: 17. Germline CDR1 KGHSH, CDR2 LQKENI. The CDR3 runs 14 residues. Here the CDR3 reads CASSFEDRALYSTF. The CDR3 DNA reads as TGTGCCAGCTCGTTCGAAGACAGGGCTCTCTATTCCACCTTC.

DNA for the CDR3: TGTGCCAGCAGTGAAGCATCAGGGAGGGAAAACATTCAGTACTTC. Translating gives CASSEASGRENIQYF. The chain employs TRBV6-1 and TRBJ2-4; TRBD2 aligns across 7 bases. Germline-derived CDR1 and CDR2 are MNHNS and SASEGT. The length of the CDR3 is 15 residues. Unmatched junction bases numbered 4, after V lost 0 bases and J lost 5 bases.

The CDR3: CSVEEVRTDYNEQFF. The CDR3, as DNA: TGCAGCGTTGAAGAAGTACGGACAGATTACAATGAGCAGTTCTTC. The chain combines TRBV29-1 with TRBJ2-1, with TRBD1 as a possible D gene (6 bases). CDR3 length equals 15 residues. Germline assignment: CDR1 SQVTM and CDR2 ANQGSEA. V lost 0 bases and J lost 4, with 13 bases in between.

This clonotype was observed a handful of times. This rearrangement joins TRBV29-1 to TRBJ2-7; 8 bases align to TRBD1. Germline CDR1 reads SQVTM; CDR2 reads ANQGSEA. The junction had 9 bases not matched to a gene; V was cut back by 4 bases and J by 4 bases. This CDR3 comprises 14 residues. Here the CDR3 DNA reads TGCAGCGTTGGAGGACAGGGCCCGTCTTACGAGCAGTACTTC. Encoded protein: CSVGGQGPSYEQYF.

With respect to this clonotype: At one of its ends the junction is not consistent with the germline gene, which may arise from a read error. The CDR3 protein is CVSSVLGSQLNEQFF. The DNA of the CDR3 is TGTGTCAGCAGCGTACTGGGGAGCCAGTTGAATGAGCAGTTCTTC. The V and J genes are TRBV9 and TRBJ2-1; D is perhaps TRBD2 (5 bases). The germline CDR1 and CDR2 sequences are SGDLS and YYNGEE. This CDR3 contains 15 residues.

The CDR3 coding sequence is TGTGCCAGCAGTTTGGGACCAAACTACAATGAGCAGTTCTTC. Amino acids: CASSLGPNYNEQFF. This sequence joins TRBV12-3 or TRBV12-4 and TRBJ2-1; D tentatively reads TRBD1 or TRBD2 (5 bases each). V was shortened by 3 bases and J by 3 bases, with 9 bases between the two germline ends. This CDR3 is 14 amino acids long.

The chain uses TRBV20-1 and TRBJ2-4; 13 nucleotides align to TRBD2. Looked up from germline, CDR1 is DFQATT and CDR2 is SNEGSKA (reference sequence). The junction had 12 bases not matched to a gene; V was cut back by 5 bases and J by 8 bases. The CDR3 has 16 amino acids. The DNA for the CDR3 is TGCAGTGCTTCCCGACTAGCGGGAGGTGGTAGCGACATTCAGTACTTC. Protein sequence: CSASRLAGGGSDIQYF.

This clonotype was seen a few times. The J gene is TRBJ1-1, the V gene TRBV9; no reliable D call. The CDR3 runs to 15 residues. Germline loops: CDR1 SGDLS, CDR2 YYNGEE. Trimming shortened V by 0 bases and J by 5 bases, and 14 bases separated the two germline ends. The CDR3 DNA reads TGTGCCAGCAGCGTAGAGGACCGGGGTCGGACTGAAGCTTTCTTT. Translation: CASSVEDRGRTEAFF.

V is TRBV28 and J is TRBJ2-3; 8 bases agree with TRBD1. The CDR3 has 16 amino acids. Germline V CDR1 and CDR2: MDHEN, SYDVKM. V lost 1 base, J lost 1 base, and 4 bases stayed unmatched. The CDR3 reads CASSLYGQGGTDTQYF. The CDR3 nucleotides read TGTGCCAGCAGTTTATACGGACAGGGAGGCACAGATACGCAGTATTTT.